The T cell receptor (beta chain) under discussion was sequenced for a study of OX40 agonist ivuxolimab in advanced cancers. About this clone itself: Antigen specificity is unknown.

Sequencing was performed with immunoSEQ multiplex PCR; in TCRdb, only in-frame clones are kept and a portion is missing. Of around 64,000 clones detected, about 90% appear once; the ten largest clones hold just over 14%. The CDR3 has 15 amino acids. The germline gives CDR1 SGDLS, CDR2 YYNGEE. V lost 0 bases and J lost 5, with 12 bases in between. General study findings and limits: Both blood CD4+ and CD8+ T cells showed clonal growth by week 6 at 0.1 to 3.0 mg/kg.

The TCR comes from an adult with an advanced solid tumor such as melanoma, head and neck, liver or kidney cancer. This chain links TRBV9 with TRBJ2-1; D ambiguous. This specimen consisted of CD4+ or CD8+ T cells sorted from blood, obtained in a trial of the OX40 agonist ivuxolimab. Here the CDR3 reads CASSVDDFSDNEQFF. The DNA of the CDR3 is TGTGCCAGCAGCGTAGACGACTTCTCAGACAATGAGCAGTTCTTC.